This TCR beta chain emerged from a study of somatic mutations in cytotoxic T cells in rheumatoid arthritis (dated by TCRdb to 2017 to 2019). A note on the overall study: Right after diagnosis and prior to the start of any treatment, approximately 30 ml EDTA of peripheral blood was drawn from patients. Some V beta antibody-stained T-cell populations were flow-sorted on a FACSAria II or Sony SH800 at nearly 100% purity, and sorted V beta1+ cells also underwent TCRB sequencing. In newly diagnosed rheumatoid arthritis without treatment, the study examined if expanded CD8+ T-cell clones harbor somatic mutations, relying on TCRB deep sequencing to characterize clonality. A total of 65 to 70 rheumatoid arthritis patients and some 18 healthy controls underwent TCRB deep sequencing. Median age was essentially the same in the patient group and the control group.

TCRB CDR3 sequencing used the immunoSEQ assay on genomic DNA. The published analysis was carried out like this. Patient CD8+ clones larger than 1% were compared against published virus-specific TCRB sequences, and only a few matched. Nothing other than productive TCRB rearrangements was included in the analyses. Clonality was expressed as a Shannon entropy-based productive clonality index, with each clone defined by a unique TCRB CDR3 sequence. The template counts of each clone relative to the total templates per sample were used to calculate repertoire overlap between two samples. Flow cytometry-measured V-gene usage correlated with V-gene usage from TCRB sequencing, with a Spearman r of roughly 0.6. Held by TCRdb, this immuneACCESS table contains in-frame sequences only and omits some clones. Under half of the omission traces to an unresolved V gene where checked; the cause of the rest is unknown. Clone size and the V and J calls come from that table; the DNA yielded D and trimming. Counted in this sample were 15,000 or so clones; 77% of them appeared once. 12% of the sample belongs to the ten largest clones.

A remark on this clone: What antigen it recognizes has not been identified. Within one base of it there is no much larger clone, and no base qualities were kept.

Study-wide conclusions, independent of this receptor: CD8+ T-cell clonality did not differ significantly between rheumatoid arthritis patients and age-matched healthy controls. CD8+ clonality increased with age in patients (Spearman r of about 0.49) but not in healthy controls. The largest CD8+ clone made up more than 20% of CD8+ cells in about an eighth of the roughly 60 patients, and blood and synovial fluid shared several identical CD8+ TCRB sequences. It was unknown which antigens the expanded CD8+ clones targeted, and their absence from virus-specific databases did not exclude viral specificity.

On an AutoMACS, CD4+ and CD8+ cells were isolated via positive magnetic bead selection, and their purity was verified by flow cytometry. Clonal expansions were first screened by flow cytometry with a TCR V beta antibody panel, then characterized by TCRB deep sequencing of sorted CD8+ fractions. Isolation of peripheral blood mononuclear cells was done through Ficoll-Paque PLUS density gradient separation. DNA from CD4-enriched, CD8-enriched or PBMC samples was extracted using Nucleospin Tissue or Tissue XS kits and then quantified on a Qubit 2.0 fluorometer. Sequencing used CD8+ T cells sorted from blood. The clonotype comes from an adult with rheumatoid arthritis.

The CDR3 here reads CATSSSRGYNYGYTF. The DNA is as follows: TGTGCCACCAGCAGTAGCCGAGGTTATAACTATGGCTACACCTTC. This receptor chain uses TRBV15 and TRBJ1-2; the D gene is unclear. The junction carries 12 bases between V and J, which are trimmed by 3 bases and 1 base respectively. The CDR3 has 15 amino acids, counting the end cysteine and phenylalanine. Only the CDR3 region is kept as DNA, spanning 45 bases read in frame from base 1. CDR1 LNHNV and CDR2 YYDKDF are derived from the germline V gene (reference sequence).